The T cell receptor beta chain under discussion was sequenced for a study of blood T cell repertoires in COVID-19. Looking at the study overall: Researchers got acute and convalescent COVID-19 samples from the United States, Italy and Spain.

The data were produced by immunoSEQ multiplex PCR, yet TCRdb's version contains in-frame clones alone and is incomplete. The table lists about 90,000 clones, around 81% of them singletons, with about 10% in the top ten. CDR1 and CDR2 (germline): LGHNT, FRNRAP. The CDR3 has 17 amino acids. The ends lost 1 base at V and 3 bases at J; junction bases unmatched: 3. Sequences were obtained from peripheral blood. The clonotype was recovered from a woman aged 70-85 years with active or convalescent COVID-19. The J gene is TRBJ2-3, the V gene TRBV12-5; 14 nucleotides line up with TRBD2. The chain's CDR3 is CASGLGTSGGSTDTQYF. The CDR3 nucleotides are TGTGCTAGTGGTTTGGGGACTAGCGGGGGGTCAACAGATACGCAGTATTTT.